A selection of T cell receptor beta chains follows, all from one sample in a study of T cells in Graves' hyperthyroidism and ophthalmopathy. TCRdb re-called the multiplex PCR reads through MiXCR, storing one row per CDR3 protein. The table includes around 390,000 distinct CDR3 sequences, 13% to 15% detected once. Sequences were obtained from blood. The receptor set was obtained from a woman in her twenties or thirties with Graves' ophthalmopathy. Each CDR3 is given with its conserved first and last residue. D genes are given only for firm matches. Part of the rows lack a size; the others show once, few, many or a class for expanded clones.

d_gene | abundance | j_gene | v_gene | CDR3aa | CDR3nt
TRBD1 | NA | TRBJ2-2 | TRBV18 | CASSTTRGQRNTGELFF | TGTGCCAGCTCAACAACTAGGGGACAGCGGAACACCGGGGAGCTGTTTTTT
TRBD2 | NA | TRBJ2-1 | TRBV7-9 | CASSDGLAGGVDEQFF | TGTGCCAGCAGCGACGGACTAGCGGGGGGGGTCGATGAGCAGTTCTTC
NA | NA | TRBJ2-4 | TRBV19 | CASSLTTKIAKNIQYF | TGTGCCAGTAGCCTAACAACCAAGATAGCCAAAAACATTCAGTACTTC
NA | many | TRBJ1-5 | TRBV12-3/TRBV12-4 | CASSLVGGVEPQHF | TGTGCCAGCAGTCTTGTGGGGGGAGTAGAGCCCCAGCATTTT
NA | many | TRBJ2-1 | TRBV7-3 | CASSTAGPRLRDEQFF | TGTGCCAGCAGCACTGCGGGACCCCGATTACGAGATGAGCAGTTCTTC
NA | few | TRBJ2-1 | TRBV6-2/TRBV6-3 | CASSSFSVPNNEQFF | TGTGCCAGCAGTTCCTTTTCGGTCCCGAACAATGAGCAGTTCTTC
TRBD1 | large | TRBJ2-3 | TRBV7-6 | CASSPTGADTQYF | TGTGCCAGCAGTCCAACAGGGGCGGATACGCAGTATTTT
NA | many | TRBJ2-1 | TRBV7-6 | CASSTMWGLGLGNEQFF | TGTGCCAGCAGTACAATGTGGGGTTTGGGGTTGGGCAATGAGCAGTTCTTC
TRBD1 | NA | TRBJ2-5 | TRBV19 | CASSLSTGDSSETQYF | TGTGCCAGTAGCCTATCGACAGGGGACAGTTCCGAGACCCAGTACTTC
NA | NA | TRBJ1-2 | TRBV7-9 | CASSPRGAGYGYTF | TGTGCCAGCAGCCCCCGAGGGGCAGGGTATGGCTACACCTTC
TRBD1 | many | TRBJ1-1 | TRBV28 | CASSVPRDRDVEAFF | TGTGCCAGCAGTGTACCCCGGGACAGGGACGTGGAAGCTTTCTTT
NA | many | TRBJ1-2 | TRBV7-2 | CASSSRVGGYTF | TGTGCCAGCAGCTCCAGGGTGGGGGGCTACACCTTC
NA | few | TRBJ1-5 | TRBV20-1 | CSARGPQEHQPQHF | TGCAGTGCTAGAGGACCGCAGGAGCATCAGCCCCAGCATTTT
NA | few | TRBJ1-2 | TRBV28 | CASSFNNYGYTF | TGTGCCAGCAGTTTCAATAACTATGGCTACACCTTC
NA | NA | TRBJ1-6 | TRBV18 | CASSPNSAAGNSPLHF | TGTGCCAGCTCACCCAACTCCGCGGCTGGAAATTCACCCCTCCACTTT
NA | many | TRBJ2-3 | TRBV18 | CASSPPVSGQGTQYF | TGTGCCAGCTCACCACCCGTCAGCGGCCAGGGAACGCAGTATTTT
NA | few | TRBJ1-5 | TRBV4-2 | CASSQARGVPPQHF | TGTGCCAGCAGCCAAGCGAGGGGGGTACCGCCCCAGCATTTT
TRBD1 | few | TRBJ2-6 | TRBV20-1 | CSARYYGQGQLSGANVLTF | TGCAGTGCTCGGTATTACGGACAGGGCCAACTTTCTGGGGCCAACGTCCTGACTTTC
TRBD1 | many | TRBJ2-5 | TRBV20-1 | CSANRGLGETQYF | TGCAGTGCAAACAGGGGGCTCGGGGAGACCCAGTACTTC
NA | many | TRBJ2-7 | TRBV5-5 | CASSAAGQRYEQYF | TGTGCCAGCAGCGCGGCGGGACAGCGCTACGAGCAGTACTTC
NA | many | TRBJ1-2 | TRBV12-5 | CASGGEGPQANYGYTF | TGTGCTAGTGGTGGAGAGGGGCCCCAAGCTAACTATGGCTACACCTTC
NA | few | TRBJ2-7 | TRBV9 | CASSVERGKVYEQYF | TGTGCCAGCAGCGTAGAACGGGGCAAGGTCTACGAGCAGTACTTC
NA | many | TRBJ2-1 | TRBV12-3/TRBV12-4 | CASSFEGGTYNEQFF | TGTGCCAGCAGTTTCGAGGGGGGGACCTACAATGAGCAGTTCTTC
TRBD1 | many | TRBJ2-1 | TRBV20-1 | CSASSSGQQNEQFF | TGCAGTGCTAGTAGTTCGGGACAGCAAAATGAGCAGTTCTTC
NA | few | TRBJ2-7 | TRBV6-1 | CASSVFHPHYEQYF | TGTGCCAGCAGTGTATTTCATCCCCACTACGAGCAGTACTTC
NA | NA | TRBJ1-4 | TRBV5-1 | CASSLTGVLVTNEKLFF | TGCGCCAGCAGTCTGACAGGTGTCCTAGTAACTAATGAAAAACTGTTTTTT
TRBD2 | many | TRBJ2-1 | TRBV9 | CASSATQLAGGYNEQFF | TGTGCCAGCAGCGCGACCCAGCTAGCGGGGGGCTACAATGAGCAGTTCTTC
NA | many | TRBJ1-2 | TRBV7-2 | CASSPRTWNHGYTF | TGTGCCAGCAGCCCGCGTACATGGAACCATGGCTACACCTTC
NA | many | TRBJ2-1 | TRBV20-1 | CSVPRQHNEQFF | TGCAGTGTACCTAGACAGCACAATGAGCAGTTCTTC
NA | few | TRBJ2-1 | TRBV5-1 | CASSLVSGYNEQFF | TGCGCCAGCAGCTTGGTCTCAGGATACAATGAGCAGTTCTTC
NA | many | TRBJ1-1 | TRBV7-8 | CASSLETVAENTEAFF | TGTGCCAGCAGCTTAGAAACGGTCGCGGAGAACACTGAAGCTTTCTTT
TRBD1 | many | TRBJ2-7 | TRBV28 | CASSEQGIGGEQYF | TGTGCCAGCAGTGAACAGGGGATAGGGGGCGAGCAGTACTTC
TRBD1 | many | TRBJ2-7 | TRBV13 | CASSPLGGSGNEQYF | TGTGCCAGCAGTCCCTTAGGGGGCTCAGGGAACGAGCAGTACTTC
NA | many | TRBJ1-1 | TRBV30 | CAWSAGQPGAFF | TGTGCCTGGAGTGCGGGACAACCCGGGGCTTTCTTT
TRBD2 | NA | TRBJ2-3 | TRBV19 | CASRDAGTSGGNTQYF | TGTGCCAGTAGAGACGCCGGGACTAGCGGGGGAAATACGCAGTATTTT
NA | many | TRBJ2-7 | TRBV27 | CASSQTYTGTTYEQYF | TGTGCCAGCAGCCAGACTTACACCGGGACGACCTACGAGCAGTACTTC
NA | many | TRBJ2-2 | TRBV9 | CASTLGGGELFF | TGTGCCAGCACCTTAGGGGGCGGGGAGCTGTTTTTT
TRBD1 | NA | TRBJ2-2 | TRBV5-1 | CASSNRGNTGELFF | TGCGCCAGCAGTAACAGGGGTAACACCGGGGAGCTGTTTTTT
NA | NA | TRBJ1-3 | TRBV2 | CASISSTAGNTIYF | TGTGCCAGCATTAGTTCCACGGCTGGAAACACCATATATTTT
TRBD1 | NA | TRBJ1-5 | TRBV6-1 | CASRSGQGRQPQHF | TGTGCCAGCAGAAGCGGACAGGGACGCCAGCCCCAGCATTTT
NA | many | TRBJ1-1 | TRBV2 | CASPSGRGALNTEAFF | TGTGCCAGCCCTTCCGGCCGGGGGGCTTTGAACACTGAAGCTTTCTTT
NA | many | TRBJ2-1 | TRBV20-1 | CSARDSAGIEQFF | TGCAGTGCTAGAGATAGTGCGGGTATCGAGCAGTTCTTC
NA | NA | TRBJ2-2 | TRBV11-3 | CASSLHPPGANTGELFF | TGTGCCAGCAGCTTACACCCCCCGGGGGCGAACACCGGGGAGCTGTTTTTT
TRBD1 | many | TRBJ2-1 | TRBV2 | CASTDRGFSNEQFF | TGTGCCAGCACTGACAGGGGGTTTTCAAATGAGCAGTTCTTC
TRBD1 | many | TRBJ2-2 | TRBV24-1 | CATSDRPDRGIANTGELFF | TGTGCCACCAGTGACCGCCCGGACAGGGGAATCGCGAACACCGGGGAGCTGTTTTTT
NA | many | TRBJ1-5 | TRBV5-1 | CASRGDSNQPQHF | TGCGCCAGCAGGGGAGATAGCAATCAGCCCCAGCATTTT
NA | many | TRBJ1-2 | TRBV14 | CASSPGLFNYGYTF | TGTGCCAGCAGCCCAGGACTGTTCAACTATGGCTACACCTTC
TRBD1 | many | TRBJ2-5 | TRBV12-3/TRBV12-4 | CASSWGTGRTQYF | TGTGCCAGCAGTTGGGGGACAGGGCGGACCCAGTACTTC
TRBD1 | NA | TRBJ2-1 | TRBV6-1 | CASSPIRDSTYNEQFF | TGTGCCAGCAGCCCTATCCGGGACAGTACCTACAATGAGCAGTTCTTC
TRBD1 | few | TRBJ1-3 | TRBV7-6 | CASSSGQGINRNTIYF | TGTGCCAGCAGCTCTGGACAGGGTATTAACCGAAACACCATATATTTT
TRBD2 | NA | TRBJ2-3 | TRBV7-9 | CASSWGGEGNTQYF | TGTGCCAGCAGCTGGGGGGGGGAGGGGAATACGCAGTATTTT
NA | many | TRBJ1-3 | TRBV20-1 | CSASHRSFSGNTIYF | TGCAGTGCTAGTCATAGATCCTTCTCTGGAAACACCATATATTTT